Described below is a single T cell receptor (beta chain) sequence and its context. Its target is unknown. The CDR3 is 14 residues long. The trim removed 7 bases at V and 1 base at J, leaving 1 base unmatched. CDR1 and CDR2 (germline): ENHRY, SYGVKD. These data come from a study of T-cell reconstitution after alpha-beta-depleted transplantation in children. Whole-study results and caveats: The high TCRbeta diversity at day 60 in some patients came from surviving recipient T cells and thymic progenitors.

A TCRbeta library incorporating unique molecular identifiers was prepared. TCRdb re-derived calls from the PCR reads in MiXCR, one entry per CDR3 protein. The table includes 750,000 to 950,000 distinct CDR3 sequences, roughly 15% detected once. This rearrangement joins TRBV10-3 to TRBJ2-2, with 9 bases identical to TRBD2. This receptor was taken from a male patient aged 10 to 17 who had a stem cell transplant for acute lymphoblastic leukemia, so the T cells may come from the graft donor. The sequencing used PBMCs, mostly from graft donor cells, collected 360 days after TCRalphabeta/CD19-depleted stem cell transplant. This chain's CDR3 is CAIKRGENTGELFF. For the CDR3, the DNA is TGTGCCATCAAGCGGGGGGAGAACACCGGGGAGCTGTTTTTT.